This TCR beta chain was observed in a study of T cells in Graves' hyperthyroidism and ophthalmopathy. CDR1 LNHNV and CDR2 YYDKDF come from the germline V gene (reference sequence). The CDR3 consists of 14 residues. V lost 1 base and J 0 bases, leaving 6 bases between the germline ends. Amplification targeted TCR beta CDR3 regions from RNA transcripts. First-round RT-PCR of the TCR CDR3 relied on the HTBI primer set. TCRdb processed the multiplex PCR reads anew with MiXCR; each CDR3 protein has one entry. Here the sample spans just under 750,000 distinct CDR3 sequences, about 35% being singletons. This clonotype was recorded at least ten times.

The receptor's source is a woman aged 40 to 50 with Graves' hyperthyroidism. The V call is TRBV15, the J call TRBJ1-1; D gene uncertain. Sample: blood. The CDR3 loop reads CATSRGRVNTEAFF. CDR3 nucleotides: TGTGCCACCAGCAGAGGTAGGGTGAACACTGAAGCTTTCTTT.